A selection of T cell receptor beta chains follows, all from one sample in a study of blood T cell repertoires in COVID-19. The repertoire was sequenced with immunoSEQ multiplex PCR; TCRdb's copy has only in-frame clones and lacks some. The sample consists of about 240,000 clones, around 87% of them appearing once. The sample consisted of peripheral blood. Every receptor here comes from a man in his fifties or sixties who had recovered from COVID-19. CDR3s include the opening cysteine and the closing phenylalanine or tryptophan. A D gene is named only where the DNA matches it firmly. A row's size may be missing; if present it is once, few, many or a size class.

size	V	J	D	CDR3	DNA
NA	TRBV2	TRBJ2-7	NA	CASTARALEQYF	TGTGCCAGCACGGCCAGGGCTCTCGAGCAGTACTTC
NA	TRBV13	TRBJ2-2	TRBD1	CASSLDRGYTGELFF	TGTGCCAGCAGCTTAGACAGGGGATACACCGGGGAGCTGTTTTTT
NA	TRBV13	TRBJ1-5	NA	CASSLGPRGNSNQPQHF	TGTGCCAGCAGCTTAGGGCCCAGGGGTAATAGCAATCAGCCCCAGCATTTT
NA	TRBV6-5	TRBJ2-3	TRBD1	CASSRDRPTDTQYF	TGTGCCAGCAGTCGGGACAGGCCTACAGATACGCAGTATTTT
NA	TRBV24-1	TRBJ2-1	TRBD2	CATSGLAGSNEQFF	TGTGCCACCAGTGGGCTAGCGGGGTCCAATGAGCAGTTCTTC
NA	TRBV9	TRBJ1-1	TRBD1	CASSSSHRGLTEAFF	TGTGCCAGCAGCTCTTCCCACAGGGGACTTACTGAAGCTTTCTTT
many	TRBV6-4	TRBJ2-2	TRBD1	CASPRDRFYTGELFF	TGTGCCAGCCCCAGGGACAGATTCTACACCGGGGAGCTGTTTTTT
NA	TRBV5-1	TRBJ2-5	NA	CASSLAVRQETQYF	TGCGCCAGCAGCTTGGCTGTCAGGCAAGAGACCCAGTACTTC
few	TRBV19	TRBJ1-5	TRBD1	CASSFTGDTQPQHF	TGTGCCAGTAGTTTTACAGGGGACACTCAGCCCCAGCATTTT
NA	TRBV6-5	TRBJ2-3	NA	CASTTGTLRSNTQYF	TGTGCCAGCACTACCGGGACTCTTCGCTCAAATACGCAGTATTTT